A single sample gave rise to the 32 T cell receptor beta chains below, sequenced in a study of CD8 T cells in ankylosing spondylitis (dated by TCRdb to 2016 to 2017). The receptor library was made with 5' RACE. Sequenced on an Illumina HiSeq 2500. TCRdb's own reprocessing of the public reads used fastp at Q25 and MiXCR and kept productive beta chains. A single entry per CDR3 protein holds the most common genes and DNA from its merged rows. Present in this sample are some 250,000 distinct CDR3 sequences, about 24% of which were seen just once. Clones ranked in the top ten supply roughly 0.67% of the sample. The sequenced sample consisted of blood, either unsorted or a sorted T cell fraction (not recorded which). These receptors originate from a male donor with ankylosing spondylitis or in good health (not recorded which).

The rearrangement uses TRBV10-3 and TRBJ2-7; D ambiguous. The CDR3 extends over 15 amino acids. V lost 3 bases and J 4 bases, leaving 16 bases between the germline ends. Germline CDR1 ENHRY, CDR2 SYGVKD. The CDR3: CAISDSIRTVYEQYF. The CDR3 coding sequence is TGTGCCATCAGTGACTCGATTAGGACCGTATACGAGCAGTACTTC.

This clonotype has just a few counts. This chain's CDR3 is CSAGGDSGNTIYF. The CDR3 DNA reads as TGCAGTGCCGGTGGGGACTCTGGAAACACCATATATTTT. The chain combines TRBV20-1 with TRBJ1-3; D uncertain. The V gene's germline CDR1 is DFQATT and CDR2 SNEGSKA (reference sequence). V lost 6 bases to trimming and J lost 0 bases, with 9 bases between them. CDR3 length equals 13 residues.

The rearrangement joins TRBV20-1 to TRBJ1-1; D ambiguous. Germline assignment: CDR1 DFQATT and CDR2 SNEGSKA (reference sequence). The V end lost 4 bases, the J end lost 14 bases, and 11 bases lay between the germline ends. The CDR3 loop spans 9 amino acids. DNA for the CDR3: TGCAGTGCTACAGAACAGTCGTTCTTT. Translated: CSATEQSFF.

This clonotype was seen many times. The chain has TRBV5-1 and TRBJ2-7; TRBD1 matches at 9 bases. The J segment lost 0 bases and the V segment lost 4 bases, leaving 5 bases of the junction unmatched. The CDR3 runs 15 residues. Per the germline V gene, CDR1 is SGHRS and CDR2 is YFSETQ. The CDR3 sequence: CASSPGTGHSYEQYF. The DNA of the CDR3 is TGCGCCAGCAGCCCCGGGACAGGGCACTCCTACGAGCAGTACTTC.

CDR3 protein: CASRDRALTGETQYF. The CDR3 DNA reads as TGCGCCAGTAGAGACCGGGCCCTCACTGGGGAGACCCAGTACTTC. The gene calls are TRBV10-2 and TRBJ2-5; the D is unclear. The germline gives CDR1 WSHSY, CDR2 SAAADI. The CDR3 is made up of 15 amino acids. The germline V and J ends were trimmed by 9 bases and 5 bases, with 22 bases remaining between them.

This clonotype came up many times. The V and J genes are TRBV14 and TRBJ2-3; 8 nucleotides match TRBD1. The CDR3 extends over 15 amino acids. With V trimmed by 0 bases and J by 8 bases, 7 bases remained unmatched. Per germline, CDR1 SGHDN and CDR2 FVKESK. CDR3 sequence (DNA): TGTGCCAGCAGCCAAGATTCCCGCAGGGGGCTTACGCAGTATTTT. It translates to CASSQDSRRGLTQYF.

The table lists this clonotype with a few counts. The chain joins TRBV6-1 to TRBJ1-1; 10 nucleotides line up with TRBD1. Germline CDR1 reads MNHNS; CDR2 reads SASEGT. V was clipped by 7 bases and J by 4 bases; unmatched bases: 12. The CDR3 sequence is 16 residues long. CDR3 nucleotides: TGTGCCAGCACCAGATCTCCGGGACAGGGGTTCACTGAAGCTTTCTTT. As protein: CASTRSPGQGFTEAFF.

The gene calls are TRBV20-1 and TRBJ2-7, with a possible D match to TRBD2 (5 bases). The CDR3 spans 11 residues. Trimming removed 1 base from V and 6 bases from J, with 7 bases in between. Germline CDR1 is DFQATT and CDR2 is SNEGSKA (reference sequence). The CDR3: CSARVRGEQYF. Here the CDR3 DNA reads TGCAGTGCTAGAGTTCGGGGCGAGCAGTACTTC.

This clonotype was recorded at least ten times. The chain couples TRBV11-2 to TRBJ1-2, with D possibly being TRBD1 (6 bases). V lost 2 bases, J lost 6 bases, and 13 bases lay in between. Per germline, CDR1 SGHAT and CDR2 FQNNGV. The CDR3 spans 14 residues. The CDR3 DNA sequence: TGTGCCAGCAGCTTACTCAGGGGTGGAAATGGCTACACCTTC. The encoded protein is CASSLLRGGNGYTF.

The rearrangement links TRBV6-5 to TRBJ1-1, with D perhaps matching TRBD1 (5 bases). Trimming shortened V by 0 bases and J by 5 bases, and 13 bases separated the two germline ends. The CDR3 is 15 residues long. CDR1 and CDR2 (germline): MNHEY, SVGAGI. The CDR3 region has the DNA TGTGCCAGCAGTTACTCAGGCCAGGGATTAACTGAAGCTTTCTTT. Its translation is CASSYSGQGLTEAFF.

This clonotype came up a few times. Written as DNA, the CDR3 is TGTGCCAGCAGCTCTGGACTAGCGGGAGGGTACTATGAGCAGTTCTTC. Translated: CASSSGLAGGYYEQFF. The chain joins TRBV7-2 to TRBJ2-1; 15 bases line up with TRBD2. CDR3 size: 16 residues. Unmatched junction bases numbered 6, after V lost 4 bases and J lost 8 bases. Germline CDR1 SGHTA, CDR2 FQGNSA.

This clonotype turned up a few times. The rearrangement uses TRBV12-3 or TRBV12-4 and TRBJ2-7; TRBD2 agrees at 14 bases. The J segment lost 9 bases and the V segment lost 6 bases, leaving 10 bases of the junction unmatched. This CDR3 has 15 amino acids. The CDR3 region is CASRPRTSGGFRQYF. The CDR3, as DNA: TGTGCCAGCAGACCCCGGACTAGCGGGGGGTTTAGGCAGTACTTC.

This clonotype was found many times. Written as DNA, the CDR3 is TGTGCCAGCAGCCGATCCGGGCCCAGGAGCTACACCTTC. Translating it yields CASSRSGPRSYTF. The chain has TRBV11-2 and TRBJ1-2, with D hard to call. Looked up from germline, CDR1 is SGHAT and CDR2 is FQNNGV. The CDR3 is 13 residues long. V lost 5 bases and J lost 9, with 16 bases in between. The full variable domain, its missing parts supplied by reference TRBV11-2 and TRBJ1-2, is EAGVAQSPRYKIIEKRQSVAFWCNPISGHATLYWYQQILGQGPKLLIQFQNNGVVDDSQLPKDRFSAERLKGVDSTLKIQPAKLEDSAVYLCASSRSGPRSYTFGSGTRLTVV.

This clonotype appeared many times. The rearrangement joins TRBV18 to TRBJ2-7, with TRBD2 matching 9 bases. Germline V gene data show CDR1 as KGHSH and CDR2 as LQKENI. The CDR3 loop spans 16 amino acids. J gave up 2 bases and V 5 bases, and 10 bases lay outside the gene matches. The CDR3 sequence: CASSSGARGGTYEQYF. CDR3 coding DNA: TGTGCCAGCTCATCAGGGGCGCGGGGGGGAACCTACGAGCAGTACTTC.

A few counts support this clonotype. Here the CDR3 DNA reads TGCGCCAGCAGCCTGACAGGGTTCGGGGTGGGCACTGAAGCTTTCTTT. It is translated as CASSLTGFGVGTEAFF. V and J are TRBV5-1 and TRBJ1-1; 7 positions agree with TRBD1. The CDR3 is made up of 16 amino acids. Germline CDR1 and CDR2: SGHRS and YFSETQ. V was pared by 4 bases and J by 4 bases, with 13 bases of the junction left unmatched.

The table lists this clonotype with many counts. V is TRBV6-5 and J is TRBJ2-7; either TRBD1 or TRBD2 may fit D (5 bases each). The germline V gene has CDR1 MNHEY and CDR2 SVGAGI. The CDR3 has 17 residues. V was trimmed by 0 bases and J by 3 bases, leaving 18 bases between them. The CDR3 region is CASSYSGTSHRVYEQYF. CDR3 in DNA: TGTGCCAGCAGTTACTCCGGGACCAGCCACCGGGTCTACGAGCAGTACTTC.

The V gene is TRBV7-2, the J gene TRBJ1-5, with D uncertain. The V gene lost 5 bases and the J gene lost 2 bases, with 7 bases spanning the gap. There are 13 residues in the CDR3. Germline CDR1 and CDR2: SGHTA and FQGNSA. The CDR3 coding sequence is TGTGCCAGCAGCCCCCGTGGCAATCAGCCCCAGCATTTT. Its translation: CASSPRGNQPQHF.

This clonotype was detected only a few times. The rearrangement joins TRBV20-1 to TRBJ2-7; the match to TRBD1 covers 11 bases. This CDR3 region has 15 residues. The germline V gene has CDR1 DFQATT and CDR2 SNEGSKA (reference sequence). With V trimmed by 2 bases and J by 4 bases, 7 bases remained unmatched. The CDR3 DNA sequence: TGCAGTGCTAGATGGTTTGGGACAGGGGGTTACGAGCAGTACTTC. It codes for CSARWFGTGGYEQYF.

This clonotype was observed a handful of times. This chain connects TRBV3-1 to TRBJ1-2; possibly TRBD1 for D (6 bases). In germline, CDR1 is LGHDT, CDR2 YNNKEL (reference sequence). This CDR3 has 14 residues. V dropped 2 bases and J dropped 6 bases, with 13 bases sitting between them. The CDR3 DNA is TGTGCCAGCAGCCAATCGGTGGGGGCGAATGGCTACACCTTC. The encoded protein is CASSQSVGANGYTF.

This clonotype was found many times. The rearrangement joins TRBV28 to TRBJ2-7; TRBD1 matches at 11 bases. Germline trimming cut 8 bases from V and 0 bases from J; bases unmatched to any gene: 21. The germline gives CDR1 MDHEN, CDR2 SYDVKM. This CDR3 comprises 20 residues. The CDR3 coding sequence is TGTGCCAGCCGAACCCATTTCGGACAGGGGGCTTGGGAGATCTCCTACGAGCAGTACTTC. This sequence encodes CASRTHFGQGAWEISYEQYF. Combining the CDR3 with reference TRBV28 and TRBJ2-7 gives the whole variable domain DVKVTQSSRYLVKRTGEKVFLECVQDMDHENMFWYRQDPGLGLRLIYFSYDVKMKEKGDIPEGYSVSREKKERFSLILESASTNQTSMYLCASRTHFGQGAWEISYEQYFGPGTRLTVT.

The V gene is TRBV4-2, the J gene TRBJ2-2; 7 bases map to TRBD2. Per germline, CDR1 LGHNA and CDR2 YNFKEQ. This CDR3 region has 17 residues. Unmatched junction bases numbered 7, after V lost 0 bases and J lost 3 bases. The CDR3 protein is CASSQEGGVADTGELFF. Here the CDR3 DNA reads TGTGCCAGCAGCCAAGAGGGAGGGGTCGCGGACACCGGGGAGCTGTTTTTT.

This clonotype was picked up a small number of times. V usage is TRBV20-1 and J usage is TRBJ2-3; 10 nucleotides agree with TRBD1. V dropped 5 bases and J dropped 9; count of bases not matched to a gene: 14. CDR3 length equals 15 residues. CDR1 is DFQATT, CDR2 SNEGSKA, per germline (reference sequence). The CDR3 region is CSARGGGQGILTQYF. CDR3 DNA: TGCAGTGCTCGGGGCGGGGGACAGGGGATATTAACGCAGTATTTT.

This clonotype was seen a handful of times. This chain links TRBV7-9 with TRBJ2-7, with D perhaps matching TRBD2 (5 bases). V lost 6 bases and J lost 1, with 16 bases in between. CDR3 length equals 15 residues. Per the germline V gene, CDR1 is SEHNR and CDR2 is FQNEAQ (reference sequence). CDR3 coding DNA: TGTGCCAGCAGTCGAGGGATAGGGCGGTCCTACGAGCAGTACTTC. It translates to CASSRGIGRSYEQYF.

Many counts were recorded for this clonotype. The chain is built from TRBV12-3 or TRBV12-4 and TRBJ2-1, with D possibly matching TRBD1 (6 bases). V was pared by 6 bases and J by 9 bases, with 12 bases between. The length of the CDR3 is 12 residues. In DNA, the CDR3 is TGTGCCAGCAGCCTCCACAGGGCTGAGCAGTTCTTC. It is translated as CASSLHRAEQFF.

Concerning this clonotype: A read error may produce the germline difference seen at one junction end. The chain recombines TRBV20-1 with TRBJ2-4, with no clear D. CDR1 and CDR2 from the germline V gene are DFQATT and SNEGSKA (reference sequence). The CDR3 contains 12 residues. The CDR3 nucleotides are TGCAGTGCTAGTAAAGCTGGTGGCATTCGGTACTTC. This translates into CSASKAGGIRYF.

The V and J genes are TRBV7-6 and TRBJ2-5; D remains unclear. Germline V gene lookup returns CDR1 SGHVS and CDR2 FNYEAQ. The CDR3 sequence is 14 residues long. Trimming took 1 base from V and 2 from J, leaving 8 bases between them. CDR3 bases: TGTGCCAGCAGCTTAGGCACACGACAAGAGACCCAGTACTTC. Amino acids: CASSLGTRQETQYF.

This clonotype was seen more than once but under ten times. The chain carries TRBV6-5 and TRBJ2-7, with D possibly matching TRBD2 (5 bases). Germline V gene lookup returns CDR1 MNHEY and CDR2 SVGAGI. The CDR3 covers 15 residues. Trimming took 0 bases from V and 2 from J, leaving 11 bases between them. The CDR3 sequence is CASSYSSGRTYEQYF. The CDR3 bases are TGTGCCAGCAGTTACTCGAGCGGACGGACCTACGAGCAGTACTTC.

J is TRBJ1-2 and V is TRBV29-1; 10 positions match TRBD1. The germline V gene has CDR1 SQVTM and CDR2 ANQGSEA. The CDR3 extends over 14 amino acids. V shed 8 bases and J 4 bases; nucleotides not matched to a gene: 10. The CDR3 DNA sequence: TGCAGCACCGGGACAGGGGTCCCTGGCTATGGCTACACCTTC. Its protein product is CSTGTGVPGYGYTF.

This clonotype has a count of ten or more. The genes are TRBV5-1 and TRBJ2-3, with 9 positions matching TRBD1. The CDR3 covers 15 residues. CDR1 and CDR2 from the germline V gene are SGHRS and YFSETQ. V was pared by 3 bases and J by 7 bases, with 9 bases of the junction left unmatched. The CDR3 reads CASSSGDRDRNTQYF. CDR3 sequence (DNA): TGCGCCAGCAGCTCGGGGGACAGGGATAGAAATACGCAGTATTTT.

The gene calls are TRBV20-1 and TRBJ2-1, with 10 bases identical to TRBD2. Germline V CDR1 and CDR2: DFQATT, SNEGSKA (reference sequence). The J segment lost 1 base and the V segment lost 8 bases, leaving 11 bases of the junction unmatched. The CDR3 sequence is 16 residues long. The CDR3 spells CSTDQGLAISYNEQFF. The CDR3 nucleotides read TGCAGTACTGACCAGGGACTAGCGATTTCCTACAATGAGCAGTTCTTC.

The gene calls are TRBV20-1 and TRBJ1-2; D gene uncertain. Germline V CDR1 and CDR2: DFQATT, SNEGSKA (reference sequence). The CDR3 length is 15 residues. V was clipped by 5 bases and J by 3 bases, with 19 bases between them. CDR3 coding DNA: TGCAGTGCTGGGATAGGGAATTGGGGTGACTATGGCTACACCTTC. It encodes CSAGIGNWGDYGYTF.

The table lists this clonotype with many counts. The chain couples TRBV20-1 to TRBJ2-1; 8 nucleotides line up with TRBD2. V lost 5 bases and J lost 4; bases outside the gene matches: 7. Germline V gives CDR1 DFQATT, CDR2 SNEGSKA (reference sequence). CDR3 length: 14 amino acids. CDR3 coding DNA: TGCAGTGCTGCCCTAGAGCGGGGGTACAATGAGCAGTTCTTC. Its protein product is CSAALERGYNEQFF.